Following are 28 T cell receptor beta chains from one sample sequenced in a study of siplizumab effects on memory and regulatory T cells (dated by TCRdb to the late 2010s). Libraries came from the immunoSEQ multiplex PCR assay. TCRdb took over this immuneACCESS table, retaining in-frame rearrangements with V and J assigned. Such tables are incomplete; in checked studies, under half of the missing clones stem from an unresolved V gene, and the remainder is unexplained. The sample profile shows 70,000 to 95,000 clones; around 89% of them were found once. Clones ranked in the top ten supply around 14% of the sample. The sequenced sample was CD4+ T cells sorted from blood. The receptors originated from a human donor in good health.

The chain has TRBV5-1 and TRBJ2-7; D is unclear. Germline V lookup: CDR1 SGHRS, CDR2 YFSETQ. The CDR3 is made up of 11 amino acids. V was cut by 3 bases and J by 10 bases, with 11 bases left in between. CDR3 in DNA: TGCGCCAGCAGCTCTTACGGAACTCAGTACTTC. Translating it yields CASSSYGTQYF.

V gene TRBV7-9 combines with J gene TRBJ2-7, with 8 bases fitting TRBD2. In germline, CDR1 is SEHNR, CDR2 FQNEAQ (reference sequence). This CDR3 contains 14 residues. The J segment lost 6 bases and the V segment lost 5 bases, leaving 9 bases of the junction unmatched. The CDR3 DNA sequence: TGTGCCAGCAGCCCCGGGACTAGTCCCCGCGAGCAGTACTTC. Its protein is CASSPGTSPREQYF.

The chain couples TRBV28 to TRBJ1-5; D perhaps matches TRBD1 (5 bases). CDR1 is MDHEN, CDR2 SYDVKM, per germline. The CDR3 has 17 residues. Trimming shortened V by 4 bases and J by 4 bases, and 20 bases separated the two germline ends. The CDR3 is CASSSRFRGAGNQPQHF. In DNA form, the CDR3 reads TGTGCCAGCAGTTCAAGATTTCGAGGGGCTGGGAATCAGCCCCAGCATTTT.

The chain has TRBV10-1 and TRBJ1-1; possibly TRBD1 for D (6 bases). The V and J ends lost 2 bases and 5 bases respectively, with 12 bases between them. The CDR3 is made up of 14 amino acids. Germline CDR1 is WNHNN and CDR2 is SYGVQD (reference sequence). In DNA form, the CDR3 reads TGCGCCAGCAGTGAGGCGGGGGCCGAGACTGAAGCTTTCTTT. Its translation is CASSEAGAETEAFF.

The chain employs TRBV7-2 and TRBJ2-1; 10 positions agree with TRBD2. V gave up 4 bases and J gave up 6 bases; unmatched junction bases: 9. There are 16 residues in the CDR3. The germline CDR1 and CDR2 sequences are SGHTA and FQGNSA. This CDR3 reads CASSSISSGRPNEQFF. DNA for the CDR3: TGTGCCAGCAGCTCCATATCTAGCGGGAGACCCAATGAGCAGTTCTTC.

V and J are TRBV13 and TRBJ2-5; D is unresolved. Trimming removed 1 base from V and 4 bases from J, with 7 bases in between. Germline values: CDR1 PRHDT, CDR2 FYEKMQ (reference sequence). CDR3 length: 13 residues. The CDR3 spells CASSLDFRETQYF. The CDR3 DNA follows: TGTGCCAGCAGCTTAGACTTCCGAGAGACCCAGTACTTC.

CDR3 sequence reads: CASSLLGRSYEQYF. CDR3 nucleotides: TGTGCCAGCAGTTTACTGGGACGGTCCTACGAGCAGTACTTC. The chain uses TRBV28 and TRBJ2-7, with D possibly called TRBD1 or TRBD2 (5 bases each). There are 14 residues in the CDR3. V lost 2 bases and J 1 base, leaving 9 bases between the germline ends. CDR1 and CDR2 (germline): MDHEN, SYDVKM.

The gene calls are TRBV6-5 and TRBJ1-4; D is possibly TRBD1 (6 bases). V was clipped by 2 bases and J by 4 bases, with 11 bases between them. The CDR3 loop spans 15 amino acids. CDR1 and CDR2 (germline): MNHEY, SVGAGI. The CDR3 loop reads CASSYAQGRNEKLFF. Here the CDR3 DNA reads TGTGCCAGCAGTTACGCACAGGGTCGTAATGAAAAACTGTTTTTT.

The chain uses TRBV7-9 and TRBJ2-7, with D perhaps TRBD1 or TRBD2 (5 bases each). V was pared by 8 bases and J by 3 bases, with 8 bases between. Per germline, CDR1 SEHNR and CDR2 FQNEAQ (reference sequence). This CDR3 contains 11 residues. CDR3 sequence reads: CASGTYYEQYF. Written as DNA, the CDR3 is TGTGCCAGCGGGACCTACTACGAGCAGTACTTC.

The V and J genes are TRBV2 and TRBJ1-5; D call uncertain. Trimming took 6 bases from V and 2 from J, leaving 23 bases between them. Germline CDR1 reads SNHLY; CDR2 reads FYNNEI. The CDR3 length is 18 residues. The CDR3 spells CASSQDDPHFLGNQPQHF. The CDR3 DNA sequence: TGTGCCAGCAGCCAGGACGATCCTCACTTCTTGGGCAATCAGCCCCAGCATTTT.

This chain uses TRBV6-1 with TRBJ2-3; a possible D gene is TRBD1 (6 bases). The CDR3 is made up of 13 amino acids. The V and J ends lost 2 bases and 5 bases respectively, with 8 bases between them. Germline CDR1 MNHNS, CDR2 SASEGT. The CDR3 bases are TGTGCCAGCAGTGAAAGCAGGGGAGATACGCAGTATTTT. This gives the protein CASSESRGDTQYF.

This chain uses TRBV5-1 with TRBJ2-2; TRBD1 matches 7 bases. This CDR3 has 15 amino acids. Germline CDR1 reads SGHRS; CDR2 reads YFSETQ. J lost 1 base, V lost 0 bases, and 0 bases had no gene match. The CDR3 loop reads CASSLDRGNTGELFF. The CDR3 region has the DNA TGCGCCAGCAGCTTGGACAGGGGGAACACCGGGGAGCTGTTTTTT.

DNA for the CDR3: TGTGCCAGCAGCTTGGGCTACGAGCAGTACTTC. This gives the protein CASSLGYEQYF. This sequence joins TRBV5-6 and TRBJ2-7; D ambiguous. Germline lookup yields CDR1 SGHDT and CDR2 YYEEEE. There are 11 residues in the CDR3. V was clipped by 0 bases and J by 3 bases, with 1 base between them.

The chain links TRBV11-3 to TRBJ1-1; perhaps TRBD1 as D (5 bases). The germline V gene has CDR1 SGHNT and CDR2 YENEEA. V dropped 5 bases and J dropped 5 bases, with 21 bases sitting between them. The CDR3 loop spans 16 amino acids. The CDR3 reads CASSLRPGGEGTEAFF. As DNA, the CDR3 is TGTGCCAGCAGCCTCCGACCCGGGGGGGAGGGGACTGAAGCTTTCTTT.

The V call is TRBV5-8, the J call TRBJ1-5; no clear D. Germline CDR1 reads SGHTS; CDR2 reads YDEGEE. The CDR3 length is 13 residues. Between the trimmed V and J ends, which lost 1 base and 3 bases, there was a span of 5 bases. Here the CDR3 reads CASSLSDNQPQHF. The CDR3 DNA reads as TGTGCCAGCAGCTTGTCCGACAATCAGCCCCAGCATTTT.

The chain links TRBV4-1 to TRBJ2-2; D not resolved. The CDR3 runs 15 residues. V shed 1 base and J shed 3 bases, with 9 bases lying between them. Per the germline V gene, CDR1 is MGHRA and CDR2 is YSYEKL. In DNA form, the CDR3 reads TGCGCCAGCAGCCAAGTAGGAAGTCACACCGGGGAGCTGTTTTTT. This gives the protein CASSQVGSHTGELFF.

CDR3 DNA: TGTGCCAGCAGTTTAGCCCAGGACAGGAGTAACTATGGCTACACCTTC. It is translated as CASSLAQDRSNYGYTF. The chain recombines TRBV27 with TRBJ1-2; 7 positions agree with TRBD1. V shed 2 bases and J 1 base; nucleotides not matched to a gene: 7. This CDR3 is built from 16 residues. In germline, CDR1 is MNHEY, CDR2 SMNVEV (reference sequence).

The chain combines TRBV9 with TRBJ1-5; D possibly corresponds to TRBD1 (5 bases). In germline, CDR1 is SGDLS, CDR2 YYNGEE. This CDR3 region has 16 residues. Between the trimmed V and J ends, which lost 2 bases and 4 bases, there was a span of 16 bases. DNA of the CDR3: TGTGCCAGCAGCGTCCCGGGACGCAAGATTAATCAGCCCCAGCATTTT. It translates to CASSVPGRKINQPQHF.

J is TRBJ2-1 and V is TRBV2, with 9 bases that match TRBD2. This CDR3 spans 16 amino acids. Trimming removed 5 bases from V and 9 bases from J; junction bases left unmatched: 14. Looked up from germline, CDR1 is SNHLY and CDR2 is FYNNEI. The CDR3 coding sequence is TGTGCCAGCAGTAACCCGGGGCTAGCGGGATCGCGTGAGCAGTTCTTC. Amino acid sequence: CASSNPGLAGSREQFF.

This clone was recorded only once. The chain carries TRBV2 and TRBJ2-1; no clear D. This CDR3 is built from 14 residues. Germline V gene data show CDR1 as SNHLY and CDR2 as FYNNEI. Trimming took off 7 bases at V and 0 bases at J, with 10 bases between the two ends. The CDR3 protein is CASKVVSSYNEQFF. The CDR3 region has the DNA TGTGCCAGCAAAGTAGTAAGCTCCTACAATGAGCAGTTCTTC.

The DNA of the CDR3 is TGTGCCAGCAGCGTAGATGGTAGCGCCTACAATGAGCAGTTCTTC. This sequence encodes CASSVDGSAYNEQFF. The V gene is TRBV9, the J gene TRBJ2-1, with a weak D call TRBD2 (5 bases). Deletions cut 0 bases from V and 2 bases from J, with 9 bases between. The CDR3 totals 15 residues. Germline-derived CDR1 and CDR2 are SGDLS and YYNGEE.

In the case of this clone: This CDR3 is also generated by other DNA sequences in the sample. This CDR3 is CASSPTQETQYF. The CDR3 DNA reads TGCGCCAGCAGCCCTACACAAGAGACCCAGTACTTC. This chain uses TRBV5-1 with TRBJ2-5; D unresolved. The V and J ends lost 4 bases and 2 bases respectively, with 6 bases between them. This CDR3 contains 12 residues. Germline assignment: CDR1 SGHRS and CDR2 YFSETQ.

The chain combines TRBV9 with TRBJ2-1, with D hard to call. This CDR3 comprises 11 residues. V lost 0 bases and J 10 bases, leaving 5 bases between the germline ends. Looked up from germline, CDR1 is SGDLS and CDR2 is YYNGEE. CDR3 nucleotides: TGTGCCAGCAGCGTAGCACAGGAGCAGTTCTTC. It specifies CASSVAQEQFF.

As regards this clone: Other DNA variants within this sample encode the same CDR3. The rearrangement uses TRBV30 and TRBJ2-5; TRBD2 might be the D (6 bases). CDR1 GTSNPN and CDR2 SVGIG come from the germline V gene (reference sequence). CDR3 length: 14 residues. V was shortened by 0 bases and J by 1 base, with 9 bases between the two germline ends. CDR3 coding DNA: TGTGCCTGGAGTGTGGGGGGATCCCAAGAGACCCAGTACTTC. Amino acid sequence: CAWSVGGSQETQYF.

The rearrangement uses TRBV19 and TRBJ2-1; maybe TRBD2 (5 bases). The CDR3 contains 16 residues. The germline CDR1 and CDR2 sequences are LNHDA and SQIVND (reference sequence). The V end was cut by 3 bases, the J end by 6 bases, with 18 bases between. CDR3 bases: TGTGCCAGTAGTATCGGAAACCCGGGATCTACCAATGAGCAGTTCTTC. It codes for CASSIGNPGSTNEQFF.

This clone was seen once. The gene calls are TRBV5-1 and TRBJ2-7; 10 bases align to TRBD1. The J segment lost 5 bases and the V segment lost 4 bases, leaving 6 bases of the junction unmatched. The germline V gene has CDR1 SGHRS and CDR2 YFSETQ. The CDR3 consists of 14 residues. CDR3 sequence: CASSPGQGSNEQYF. The CDR3 nucleotides are TGCGCCAGCAGCCCGGGACAGGGGTCGAACGAGCAGTACTTC.

This CDR3 is CASSSHMRGIPDEQYF. The CDR3 nucleotides are TGTGCCAGCAGCTCCCATATGCGGGGGATTCCTGATGAGCAGTACTTC. The chain is built from TRBV7-2 and TRBJ2-7; 7 bases match TRBD2. Germline assignment: CDR1 SGHTA and CDR2 FQGNSA. After removal of 4 bases from V and 7 bases from J, the junction contained 16 bases not matched to a gene. CDR3 size: 16 residues.

This rearrangement joins TRBV19 to TRBJ2-1; no reliable D call. Trimming pared 6 bases from V and 0 bases from J, leaving 9 bases between. Germline V gene data show CDR1 as LNHDA and CDR2 as SQIVND (reference sequence). The CDR3 is 14 amino acids. The CDR3, as DNA: TGTGCCAGTAGGAGGTCCGGCTCCTACAATGAGCAGTTCTTC. Protein: CASRRSGSYNEQFF.